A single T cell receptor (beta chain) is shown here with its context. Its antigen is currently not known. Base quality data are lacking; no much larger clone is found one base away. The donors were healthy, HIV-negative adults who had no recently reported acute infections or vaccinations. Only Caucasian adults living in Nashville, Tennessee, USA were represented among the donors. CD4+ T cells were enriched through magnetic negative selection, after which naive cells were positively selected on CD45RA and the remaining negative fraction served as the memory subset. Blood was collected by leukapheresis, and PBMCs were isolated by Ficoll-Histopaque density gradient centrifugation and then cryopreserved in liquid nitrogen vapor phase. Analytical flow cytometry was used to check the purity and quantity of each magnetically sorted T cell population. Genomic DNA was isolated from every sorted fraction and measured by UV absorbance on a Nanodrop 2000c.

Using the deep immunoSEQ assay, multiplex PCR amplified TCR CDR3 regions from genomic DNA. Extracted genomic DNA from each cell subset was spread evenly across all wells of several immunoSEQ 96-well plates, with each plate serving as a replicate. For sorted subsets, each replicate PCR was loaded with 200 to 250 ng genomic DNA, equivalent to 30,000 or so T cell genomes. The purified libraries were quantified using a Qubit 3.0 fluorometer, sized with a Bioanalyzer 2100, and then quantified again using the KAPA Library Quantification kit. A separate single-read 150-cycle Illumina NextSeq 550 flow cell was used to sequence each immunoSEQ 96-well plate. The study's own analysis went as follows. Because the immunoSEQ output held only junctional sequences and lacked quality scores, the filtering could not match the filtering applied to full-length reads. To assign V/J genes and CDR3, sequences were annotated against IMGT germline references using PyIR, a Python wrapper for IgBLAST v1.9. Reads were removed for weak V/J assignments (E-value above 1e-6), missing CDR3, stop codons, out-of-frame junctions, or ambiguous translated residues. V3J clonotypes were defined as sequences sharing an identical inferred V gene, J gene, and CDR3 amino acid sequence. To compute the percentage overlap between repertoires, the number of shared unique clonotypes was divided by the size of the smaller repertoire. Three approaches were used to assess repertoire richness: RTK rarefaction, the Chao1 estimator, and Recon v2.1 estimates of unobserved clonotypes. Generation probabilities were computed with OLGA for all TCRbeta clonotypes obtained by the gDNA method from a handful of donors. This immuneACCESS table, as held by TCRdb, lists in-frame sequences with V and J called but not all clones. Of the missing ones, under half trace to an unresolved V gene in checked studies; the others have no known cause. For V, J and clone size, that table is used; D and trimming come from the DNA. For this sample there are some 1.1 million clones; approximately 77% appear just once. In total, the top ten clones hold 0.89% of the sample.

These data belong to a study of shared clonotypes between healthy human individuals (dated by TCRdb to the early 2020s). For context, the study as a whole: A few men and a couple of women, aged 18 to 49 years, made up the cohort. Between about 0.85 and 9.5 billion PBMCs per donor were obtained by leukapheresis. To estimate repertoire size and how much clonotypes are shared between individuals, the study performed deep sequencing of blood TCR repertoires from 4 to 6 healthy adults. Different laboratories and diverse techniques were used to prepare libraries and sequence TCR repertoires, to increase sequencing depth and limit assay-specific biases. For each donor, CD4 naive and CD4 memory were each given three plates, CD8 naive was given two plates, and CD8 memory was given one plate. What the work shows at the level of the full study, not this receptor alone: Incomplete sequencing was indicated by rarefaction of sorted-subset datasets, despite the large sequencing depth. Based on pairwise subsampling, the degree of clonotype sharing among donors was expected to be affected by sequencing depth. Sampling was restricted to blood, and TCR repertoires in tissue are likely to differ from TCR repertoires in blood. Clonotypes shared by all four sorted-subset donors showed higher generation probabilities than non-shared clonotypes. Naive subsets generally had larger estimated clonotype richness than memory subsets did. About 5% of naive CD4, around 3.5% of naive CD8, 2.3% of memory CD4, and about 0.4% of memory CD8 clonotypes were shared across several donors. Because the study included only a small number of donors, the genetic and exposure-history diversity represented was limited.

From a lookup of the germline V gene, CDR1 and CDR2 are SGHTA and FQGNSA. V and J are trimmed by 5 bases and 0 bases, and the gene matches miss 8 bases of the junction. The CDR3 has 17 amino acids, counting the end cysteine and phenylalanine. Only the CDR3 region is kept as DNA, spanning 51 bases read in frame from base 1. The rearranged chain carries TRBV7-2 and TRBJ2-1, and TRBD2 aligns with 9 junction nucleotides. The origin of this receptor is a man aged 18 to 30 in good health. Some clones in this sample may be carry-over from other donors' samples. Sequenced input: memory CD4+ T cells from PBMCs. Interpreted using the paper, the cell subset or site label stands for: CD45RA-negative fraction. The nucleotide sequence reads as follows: TGTGCCAGCAGCCCCGGGACTAGCCTGAGCTCCTACAATGAGCAGTTCTTC. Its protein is CASSPGTSLSSYNEQFF.